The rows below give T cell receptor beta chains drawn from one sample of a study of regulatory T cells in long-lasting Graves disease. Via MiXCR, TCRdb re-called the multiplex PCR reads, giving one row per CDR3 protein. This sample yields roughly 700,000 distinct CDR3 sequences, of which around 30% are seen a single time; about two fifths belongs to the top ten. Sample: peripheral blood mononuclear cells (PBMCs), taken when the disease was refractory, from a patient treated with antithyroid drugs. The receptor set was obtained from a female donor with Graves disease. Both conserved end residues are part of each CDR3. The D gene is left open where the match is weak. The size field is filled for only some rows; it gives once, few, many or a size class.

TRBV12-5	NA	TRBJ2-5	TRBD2	CASGLRPSGRETQYF	TGTGCTAGTGGTTTGCGTCCTAGCGGGAGAGAGACCCAGTACTTC
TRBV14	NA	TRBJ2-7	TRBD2	CASSQGFRGRAYEQYF	TGTGCCAGCAGCCAAGGGTTCCGGGGGAGGGCCTACGAGCAGTACTTC
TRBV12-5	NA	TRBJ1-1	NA	CASGLALGTGSVNTEAFF	TGTGCTAGTGGTTTGGCCTTGGGTACAGGTTCGGTGAACACTGAAGCTTTCTTT
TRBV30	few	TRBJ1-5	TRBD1	CAWSVQGSQPQHF	TGTGCCTGGAGTGTACAGGGGAGTCAGCCCCAGCATTTT
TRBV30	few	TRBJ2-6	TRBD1	CAWNRGPLFVLTF	TGTGCCTGGAACAGGGGGCCCTTATTCGTCCTGACTTTC
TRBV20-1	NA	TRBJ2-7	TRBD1	CSGTGGGEQYF	TGCAGTGGGACAGGGGGCGGCGAGCAGTACTTC
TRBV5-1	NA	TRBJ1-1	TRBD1	CASSSGTGKGTEAFF	TGCGCCAGCAGCTCCGGGACAGGGAAAGGCACTGAAGCTTTCTTT
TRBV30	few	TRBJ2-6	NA	CAWREGTGGANVLTF	TGTGCCTGGAGAGAGGGAACAGGAGGGGCCAACGTCCTGACTTTC
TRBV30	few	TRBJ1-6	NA	CAWSTGLDSPLHF	TGTGCCTGGAGCACAGGGCTTGATTCACCCCTCCACTTT
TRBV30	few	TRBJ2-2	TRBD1	CAQDRNRGGELFF	TGTGCCCAGGACAGGAATAGGGGCGGGGAGCTGTTTTTT
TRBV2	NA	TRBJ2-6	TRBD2	CASSYPGLAGGNVLTF	TGTGCCAGCAGTTACCCGGGACTAGCGGGAGGTAACGTCCTGACTTTC
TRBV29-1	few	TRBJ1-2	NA	CSVVRAEVGYTF	TGCAGCGTTGTAAGGGCGGAGGTTGGCTACACCTTC
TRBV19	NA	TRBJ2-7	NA	CASSIGDRTTYEQHF	TGTGCCAGTAGTATTGGGGATCGGACGACCTACGAGCAGCACTTC
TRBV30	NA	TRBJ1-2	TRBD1	CAWSVGTGESYGYTF	TGTGCCTGGAGTGTGGGGACAGGGGAGAGCTATGGCTACACCTTC
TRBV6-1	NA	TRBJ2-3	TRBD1	CASRRDRSSTDTQYF	TGTGCCAGCAGGCGGGACAGGTCAAGCACAGATACGCAGTATTTT
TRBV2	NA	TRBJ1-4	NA	CASTRGPTNEKLFF	TGTGCCAGTACCAGGGGTCCAACTAATGAAAAACTGTTTTTT
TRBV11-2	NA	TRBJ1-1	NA	CAYGTVNTEAFF	TGTGCCTACGGGACGGTCAACACTGAAGCTTTCTTT
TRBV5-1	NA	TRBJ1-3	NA	CASRVDPSGNTIYF	TGCGCCAGCAGAGTGGATCCTTCTGGAAACACCATATATTTT
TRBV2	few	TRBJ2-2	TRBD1	CASSETPTGGLNTGELFF	TGTGCCAGCAGTGAAACCCCGACAGGGGGCTTGAACACCGGGGAGCTGTTTTTT
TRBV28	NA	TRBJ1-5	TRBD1	CASSLALDRGHQPQHF	TGTGCCAGCAGCTTAGCGCTCGACAGGGGTCATCAGCCCCAGCATTTT
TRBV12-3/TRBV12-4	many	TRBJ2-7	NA	CASSLPRGEQYF	TGTGCCAGCAGTTTACCTAGGGGCGAGCAGTACTTC
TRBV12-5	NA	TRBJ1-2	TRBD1	CASGYNRGENGYTF	TGTGCTAGTGGTTATAACAGGGGGGAGAATGGCTACACCTTC
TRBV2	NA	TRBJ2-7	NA	CASSDPRDRVRYEQYF	TGTGCCAGCAGTGACCCCAGGGACCGGGTGCGCTACGAGCAGTACTTC
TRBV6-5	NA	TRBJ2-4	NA	CASSYSSVAKNIQYF	TGTGCCAGCAGTTACTCTAGCGTAGCCAAAAACATTCAGTACTTC
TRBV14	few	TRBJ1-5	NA	CASSTARASNQPQHF	TGTGCCAGCAGCACCGCCAGGGCTAGCAATCAGCCCCAGCATTTT
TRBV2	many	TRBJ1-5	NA	CASTSAVGGQPQHF	TGTGCCAGCACGTCGGCGGTTGGTGGTCAGCCCCAGCATTTT
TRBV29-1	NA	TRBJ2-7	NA	CSVVVAYEQYF	TGCAGCGTTGTGGTAGCCTACGAGCAGTACTTC
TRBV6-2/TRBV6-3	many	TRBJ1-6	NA	CASSYEQQHSPLHF	TGTGCCAGCAGTTACGAACAGCAGCATTCACCCCTCCACTTT
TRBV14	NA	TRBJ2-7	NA	CASSHANEQYF	TGTGCCAGCAGCCACGCTAACGAGCAGTACTTC